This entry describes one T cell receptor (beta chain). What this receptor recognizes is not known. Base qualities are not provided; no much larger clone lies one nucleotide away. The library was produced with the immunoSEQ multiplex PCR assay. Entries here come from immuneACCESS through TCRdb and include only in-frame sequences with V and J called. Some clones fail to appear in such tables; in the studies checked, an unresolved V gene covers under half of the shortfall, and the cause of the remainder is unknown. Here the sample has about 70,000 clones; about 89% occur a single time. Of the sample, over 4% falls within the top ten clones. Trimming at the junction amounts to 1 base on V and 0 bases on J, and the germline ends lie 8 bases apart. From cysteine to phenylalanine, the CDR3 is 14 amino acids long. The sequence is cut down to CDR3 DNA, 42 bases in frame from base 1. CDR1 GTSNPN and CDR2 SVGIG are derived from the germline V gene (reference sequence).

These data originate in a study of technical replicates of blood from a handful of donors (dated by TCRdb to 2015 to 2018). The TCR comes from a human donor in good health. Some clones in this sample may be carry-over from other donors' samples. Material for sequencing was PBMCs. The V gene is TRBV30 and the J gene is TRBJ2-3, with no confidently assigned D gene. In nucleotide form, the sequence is TGTGCCTGGAGTGCGTGGCCAAGCACAGATACGCAGTATTTT. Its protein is CAWSAWPSTDTQYF.